These 7 T cell receptor beta chains were all obtained from the same sample, sequenced in a study of blood T cell repertoires in COVID-19 (dated by TCRdb to the early 2020s). Library preparation used the immunoSEQ multiplex PCR assay. TCRdb mirrors the immuneACCESS table, restricted to in-frame sequences. Some clones are absent from its copies; in checked studies, under half trace to an unresolved V gene, and the reason for the others is unknown. This sample gives approximately 240,000 clones in total; about 85% of them show up just once. Of the sample, 2.9% falls within the top ten clones. Input material: peripheral blood. The source is a man between 50 and 59 years old who had recovered from COVID-19.

The J gene is TRBJ2-2, the V gene TRBV27, with 12 bases fitting TRBD1. The junction had 12 bases not matched to a gene; V was cut back by 6 bases and J by 7 bases. Germline V gene data show CDR1 as MNHEY and CDR2 as SMNVEV (reference sequence). The CDR3 consists of 17 residues. The CDR3 bases are TGTGCCAGCAGCCGCTATGGGACAGGGGGCTTTGGCGGGGAGCTGTTTTTT. Translated: CASSRYGTGGFGGELFF.

This chain uses TRBV30 with TRBJ2-2; TRBD2 agrees at 11 bases. The CDR3 is 18 residues long. Unmatched junction bases numbered 6, after V lost 0 bases and J lost 0 bases. Germline lookup yields CDR1 GTSNPN and CDR2 SVGIG (reference sequence). CDR3 nucleotides: TGTGCCTGGAGTGTTAGCGGGACTAGCGGCGCGAACACCGGGGAGCTGTTTTTT. Residues: CAWSVSGTSGANTGELFF.

The gene calls are TRBV6-5 and TRBJ1-3, with TRBD1 as a possible D gene (6 bases). CDR3 size: 15 residues. The germline V gene encodes CDR1 MNHEY and CDR2 SVGAGI. Trimming left V 2 bases short and J 0 bases short, with 8 bases between. CDR3: CASSYDRSSGNTIYF. The CDR3 nucleotides are TGTGCCAGCAGTTACGACAGGAGCTCTGGAAACACCATATATTTT.

CDR3 sequence reads: CASSYPTSGVDNEQFF. The CDR3 nucleotides read TGTGCCAGCAGTTACCCTACTAGCGGGGTAGACAATGAGCAGTTCTTC. V usage is TRBV6-5 and J usage is TRBJ2-1, with 10 bases lining up with TRBD2. The CDR3 runs 16 residues. CDR1 and CDR2 (germline): MNHEY, SVGAGI. J lost 5 bases, V lost 2 bases, and 6 bases had no gene match.

This clone has a single count. CDR3 nucleotides: TGTGCCAGCAGTGAATCGACAGGGAACTACAATGAGCAGTTCTTC. This translates into CASSESTGNYNEQFF. V usage is TRBV2 and J usage is TRBJ2-1; TRBD1 agrees at 7 bases. V trimming: 2 bases; J trimming: 3 bases; junction bases outside the gene matches: 4. Germline-derived CDR1 and CDR2 are SNHLY and FYNNEI. There are 15 residues in the CDR3.

The genes are TRBV6-5 and TRBJ2-7; the match to TRBD1 covers 9 bases. Unmatched junction bases numbered 10, after V lost 5 bases and J lost 11 bases. Germline values: CDR1 MNHEY, CDR2 SVGAGI. The CDR3 has 13 residues. CDR3 in amino acids: CASSPPGQGRKYF. In DNA form, the CDR3 reads TGTGCCAGCAGTCCTCCGGGACAGGGCCGAAAGTACTTC.

The gene calls are TRBV10-3 and TRBJ2-1; 9 bases fit TRBD1. With 3 bases clipped from V and 6 bases from J, the junction kept 9 bases outside the gene matches. The CDR3 is 16 residues long. The germline V gene has CDR1 ENHRY and CDR2 SYGVKD. The CDR3 is CAISDPGTGRLNEQFF. CDR3 bases: TGTGCCATCAGTGACCCAGGGACAGGGAGGCTCAATGAGCAGTTCTTC.